This T cell receptor beta chain was recovered during a study of cytomegalovirus exposure and HLA in healthy donors. Whole-study findings and limits: The classifier reportedly diagnosed cytomegalovirus status with high sensitivity and specificity. An analysis done earlier found most TCR beta V segments productive about 90% or about 30% of the time.

As for this clone: The antigen is unknown.

13 Jbeta primers and 60 Vbeta primers were used for the PCR. This table comes from immunoSEQ multiplex PCR, and its TCRdb copy is limited to in-frame clones, with some not included. The table lists 100,000 to 120,000 clones, over 65% of them singletons. Trimming left V 1 base short and J 5 bases short, with 15 bases between. The CDR3 has 16 residues. Per the germline V gene, CDR1 is MGHRA and CDR2 is YSYEKL. The V gene is TRBV4-1, the J gene TRBJ2-1; possibly TRBD2 for D (6 bases). Sequenced input: PBMCs. The receptor's source is a man in his forties in good health and CMV-seropositive. The CDR3 loop is CASSQAPGRGDNEQFF. The CDR3 DNA sequence: TGCGCCAGCAGCCAAGCCCCCGGGCGGGGTGACAATGAGCAGTTCTTC.